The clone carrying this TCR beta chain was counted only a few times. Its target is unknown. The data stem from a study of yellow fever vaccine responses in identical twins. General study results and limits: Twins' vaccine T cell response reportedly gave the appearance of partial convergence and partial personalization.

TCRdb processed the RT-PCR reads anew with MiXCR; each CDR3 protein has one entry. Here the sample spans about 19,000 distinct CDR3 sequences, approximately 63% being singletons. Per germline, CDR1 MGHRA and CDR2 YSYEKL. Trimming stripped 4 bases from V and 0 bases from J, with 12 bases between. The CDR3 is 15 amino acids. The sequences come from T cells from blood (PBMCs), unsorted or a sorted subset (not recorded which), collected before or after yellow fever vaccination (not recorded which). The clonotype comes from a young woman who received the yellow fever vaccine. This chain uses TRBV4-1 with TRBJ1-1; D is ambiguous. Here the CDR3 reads CASSPDNLLNTEAFF. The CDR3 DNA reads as TGCGCCAGCAGCCCAGATAATCTTTTGAACACTGAAGCTTTCTTT.